The next 19 T cell receptor beta chains were all read from a single sample in a study of memory CD4+ T cells and cytomegalovirus serostatus. Here immunoSEQ multiplex PCR was the method, and the copy in TCRdb shows in-frame clones only, minus some. Here the sample spans some 52,000 clones, around 82% being singletons. Single viable CD3+CD4+CD8-CD45RO+ cells were sorted as the memory CD4+ T cells. Sequencing input: memory CD4+ T cells from blood. The receptors were sampled from an adult in good health and CMV-seronegative.

The V gene is TRBV28, the J gene TRBJ2-5; D might be TRBD2 (6 bases). Germline assignment: CDR1 MDHEN and CDR2 SYDVKM. Trimming stripped 3 bases from V and 0 bases from J, with 8 bases between. This CDR3 contains 14 residues. The CDR3: CASSLGGNQETQYF. CDR3 DNA sequence: TGTGCCAGCAGTTTGGGCGGGAACCAAGAGACCCAGTACTTC. The full variable domain, with the rest looked up from reference TRBV28 and TRBJ2-5, is DVKVTQSSRYLVKRTGEKVFLECVQDMDHENMFWYRQDPGLGLRLIYFSYDVKMKEKGDIPEGYSVSREKKERFSLILESASTNQTSMYLCASSLGGNQETQYFGPGTRLLVL.

The chain is built from TRBV29-1 and TRBJ1-1; 12 bases agree with TRBD1. J lost 5 bases, V lost 3 bases, and 4 bases had no gene match. The CDR3 length is 14 residues. Germline assignment: CDR1 SQVTM and CDR2 ANQGSEA. Written as DNA, the CDR3 is TGCAGCGTTGAGGGACAGGGGGCGCCGACTGAAGCTTTCTTT. Translation: CSVEGQGAPTEAFF.

The CDR3 nucleotides are TGCAGCGTTGAAAGCAGGGTTGGTAATGGCTACACCTTC. Encoded protein: CSVESRVGNGYTF. The chain employs TRBV29-1 and TRBJ1-2, with D maybe TRBD1 (5 bases). This CDR3 spans 13 amino acids. The V gene's germline CDR1 is SQVTM and CDR2 ANQGSEA. The V and J ends lost 2 bases and 6 bases respectively, with 13 bases between them.

The rearrangement joins TRBV6-4 to TRBJ1-5; D remains unclear. V shed 5 bases and J shed 1 base, with 9 bases lying between them. CDR3 length: 14 residues. Germline CDR1 and CDR2: MRHNA and SNTAGT. CDR3 residues: CASSPFWSNQPQHF. CDR3 sequence (DNA): TGTGCCAGCAGTCCTTTCTGGAGCAATCAGCCCCAGCATTTT.

The chain couples TRBV7-2 to TRBJ2-3; 9 bases line up with TRBD2. This CDR3 region has 16 residues. Looked up from germline, CDR1 is SGHTA and CDR2 is FQGNSA. V was pared by 3 bases and J by 5 bases, with 9 bases of the junction left unmatched. The CDR3 loop reads CASSFGMTSGVDTQYF. CDR3 coding DNA: TGTGCCAGCAGCTTCGGAATGACTAGCGGTGTAGATACGCAGTATTTT. Filled out from reference TRBV7-2 and TRBJ2-3, the complete variable domain reads GAGVSQSPSNKVTEKGKDVELRCDPISGHTALYWYRQSLGQGLEFLIYFQGNSAPDKSGLPSDRFSAERTGGSVSTLTIQRTQQEDSAVYLCASSFGMTSGVDTQYFGPGTRLTVL.

The gene calls are TRBV4-3 and TRBJ1-1; unclear D gene. CDR1 is LGHNA and CDR2 is YSLEER in the germline V gene. V was cut by 0 bases and J by 5 bases, with 19 bases left in between. The CDR3 consists of 17 residues. The CDR3 bases are TGCGCCAGCAGCCAAGAGGTTGTAGGGCAGCCTGGGACTGAAGCTTTCTTT. The encoded protein is CASSQEVVGQPGTEAFF.

This chain links TRBV18 with TRBJ1-1; D is undetermined. The CDR3 runs to 15 residues. Germline V CDR1 and CDR2: KGHSH, LQKENI. The germline V and J ends were trimmed by 3 bases and 0 bases, with 11 bases remaining between them. The CDR3 sequence: CASSPFPTVNTEAFF. In DNA, the CDR3 is TGTGCCAGCTCACCCTTTCCGACTGTGAACACTGAAGCTTTCTTT.

The chain recombines TRBV11-2 with TRBJ2-5; D is perhaps TRBD2 (7 bases). The germline V gene encodes CDR1 SGHAT and CDR2 FQNNGV. Deletions cut 0 bases from V and 4 bases from J, with 15 bases between. The CDR3 totals 16 residues. CDR3 DNA sequence: TGTGCCAGCAGCTTAGATGGGGGGGGCCCAAGAGAGACCCAGTACTTC. Translation gives CASSLDGGGPRETQYF.

The chain combines TRBV19 with TRBJ1-1; 9 bases are shared with TRBD1. V trimming: 10 bases; J trimming: 2 bases; junction bases outside the gene matches: 8. Germline CDR1 and CDR2: LNHDA and SQIVND (reference sequence). This CDR3 has 14 residues. This CDR3 is CATSDRGKNTEAFF. In nucleotides, the CDR3 is TGTGCCACCTCGGACAGGGGAAAAAACACTGAAGCTTTCTTT.

The chain links TRBV2 to TRBJ2-2, with TRBD1 matching 7 bases. Looked up from germline, CDR1 is SNHLY and CDR2 is FYNNEI. The V segment lost 3 bases and the J segment 5 bases; nucleotides outside the gene matches: 6. CDR3 size: 15 residues. CDR3 protein: CASSERQGWTGELFF. The CDR3 coding sequence is TGTGCCAGCAGTGAGAGACAGGGATGGACCGGGGAGCTGTTTTTT.

This clone turned up a few times. This chain connects TRBV6-5 to TRBJ1-2, with unresolved D. This CDR3 contains 13 residues. Trimming removed 7 bases from V and 9 bases from J, with 18 bases in between. The germline gives CDR1 MNHEY, CDR2 SVGAGI. CDR3 in DNA: TGTGCCAGCAAGGAGGACGGAGGGAGGAGCTACACCTTC. It codes for CASKEDGGRSYTF.

This clone was detected a few times. This chain connects TRBV7-6 to TRBJ1-1; 8 nucleotides align to TRBD1. Unmatched junction bases numbered 5, after V lost 4 bases and J lost 1 base. The CDR3 spans 15 residues. Germline V gene lookup returns CDR1 SGHVS and CDR2 FNYEAQ. The CDR3 coding sequence is TGTGCCAGCAGCTCCCCACAGGGGGGGAACACTGAAGCTTTCTTT. This translates into CASSSPQGGNTEAFF.

This clone was detected a few times. The chain carries TRBV7-2 and TRBJ2-4; weak D call: TRBD2 (5 bases). The V end was cut by 4 bases, the J end by 3 bases, with 13 bases between. Germline-derived CDR1 and CDR2 are SGHTA and FQGNSA. The CDR3 is 15 residues long. This chain's CDR3 is CASSSASDFKNIQYF. In DNA, the CDR3 is TGTGCCAGCAGCTCCGCTTCGGACTTCAAAAACATTCAGTACTTC.

This clone has a handful of counts. The V call is TRBV5-6, the J call TRBJ1-5, with no clear D. Germline CDR1 reads SGHDT; CDR2 reads YYEEEE. V was cut by 0 bases and J by 0 bases, with 10 bases left in between. The CDR3 has 16 residues. CDR3 loop: CASSLAGGNSNQPQHF. The CDR3 DNA sequence: TGTGCCAGCAGCTTGGCAGGAGGGAATAGCAATCAGCCCCAGCATTTT.

J is TRBJ1-1 and V is TRBV7-9; D not certain. The V gene's germline CDR1 is SEHNR and CDR2 FQNEAQ (reference sequence). This CDR3 contains 15 residues. Deletions cut 2 bases from V and 0 bases from J, with 10 bases between. The CDR3 protein is CASSLLGGLNTEAFF. The CDR3, as DNA: TGTGCCAGCAGCTTACTGGGAGGACTGAACACTGAAGCTTTCTTT. The full variable domain, its missing parts supplied by reference TRBV7-9 and TRBJ1-1, is DTGVSQNPRHKITKRGQNVTFRCDPISEHNRLYWYRQTLGQGPEFLTYFQNEAQLEKSRLLSDRFSAERPKGSFSTLEIQRTEQGDSAMYLCASSLLGGLNTEAFFGQGTRLTVV.

The chain employs TRBV19 and TRBJ1-2, with D possibly matching TRBD1 (6 bases). The CDR3 extends over 13 amino acids. Germline CDR1 is LNHDA and CDR2 is SQIVND (reference sequence). The CDR3 nucleotides read TGTGCTTCTCGGACAGAGACTAACTATGGCTACACCTTC. This gives the protein CASRTETNYGYTF.

J is TRBJ2-3 and V is TRBV28; perhaps TRBD2 as D (6 bases). In germline, CDR1 is MDHEN, CDR2 SYDVKM. V dropped 3 bases and J dropped 1 base, with 11 bases sitting between them. This CDR3 region has 15 residues. The CDR3 sequence is CASSLAGSGTDTQYF. CDR3 DNA sequence: TGTGCCAGCAGTTTGGCGGGGTCAGGCACAGATACGCAGTATTTT.

The chain carries TRBV5-6 and TRBJ2-2; D ambiguous. V lost 2 bases to trimming and J lost 7 bases, with 15 bases between them. CDR3 size: 15 residues. The germline gives CDR1 SGHDT, CDR2 YYEEEE. The CDR3 is CASSFPVSGGGELFF. DNA of the CDR3: TGTGCCAGCAGCTTTCCGGTTTCGGGCGGCGGGGAGCTGTTTTTT. Full variable domain (remainder filled in from reference TRBV5-6 and TRBJ2-2): DAGVTQSPTHLIKTRGQQVTLRCSPKSGHDTVSWYQQALGQGPQFIFQYYEEEERQRGNFPDRFSGHQFPNYSSELNVNALLLGDSALYLCASSFPVSGGGELFFGEGSRLTVL.

The chain carries TRBV5-1 and TRBJ2-1; TRBD1 might be the D (5 bases). V shed 5 bases and J shed 5 bases, with 17 bases lying between them. The germline CDR1 and CDR2 sequences are SGHRS and YFSETQ. This CDR3 has 15 amino acids. The CDR3 DNA follows: TGCGCCAGCAGTAAAGGACAAGGTTGGAACAATGAGCAGTTCTTC. Translation: CASSKGQGWNNEQFF.